This T cell receptor beta chain was identified during a study of blood T cell repertoires in COVID-19. Background on the study: Samples taken during acute and convalescent COVID-19 were collected in the United States, Italy and Spain.

Assay used: immunoSEQ multiplex PCR; TCRdb lists only in-frame clones, some missing. The table shows approximately 230,000 clones, with just under 85% occurring only once. Germline assignment: CDR1 SNHLY and CDR2 FYNNEI. Unmatched junction bases numbered 2, after V lost 8 bases and J lost 0 bases. The CDR3 is 16 amino acids. This TCR came from a man at least 80 years old with acute or convalescent COVID-19. The chain employs TRBV2 and TRBJ2-3; TRBD2 matches 16 bases. Sequenced: peripheral blood. The CDR3 loop reads CASGTSGRASTDTQYF. The CDR3 DNA reads TGTGCCAGCGGGACTAGCGGGAGGGCCAGCACAGATACGCAGTATTTT.